These 27 T cell receptor beta chains share one sample of origin, sequenced in a study of blood T cell repertoires in COVID-19. Produced via immunoSEQ multiplex PCR; TCRdb's table is partial and in-frame only. Of some 93,000 clones listed, approximately 86% are singletons. Sequenced input: peripheral blood. The receptors come from a man in his 60s with acute or convalescent COVID-19.

The chain carries TRBV9 and TRBJ2-3; 12 bases match TRBD2. There are 18 residues in the CDR3. V was clipped by 3 bases and J by 3 bases; unmatched bases: 11. Germline CDR1 SGDLS, CDR2 YYNGEE. The CDR3 bases are TGTGCCAGCAGCGCTCGTCCTAGCGGGAGGGCCTTGACAGATACGCAGTATTTT. It translates to CASSARPSGRALTDTQYF.

V is TRBV6-5 and J is TRBJ2-2; maybe TRBD1 (5 bases). The germline V gene has CDR1 MNHEY and CDR2 SVGAGI. The CDR3 covers 14 residues. The ends were cut back, 4 bases at V and 5 bases at J, with 11 bases in the middle. Here the CDR3 reads CASSSQGSTGELFF. CDR3 nucleotide sequence: TGTGCCAGCAGTTCGCAGGGATCTACCGGGGAGCTGTTTTTT.

This chain uses TRBV5-1 with TRBJ1-1, with D possibly TRBD1 on 6 matching bases. Per the germline V gene, CDR1 is SGHRS and CDR2 is YFSETQ. The V end lost 0 bases, the J end lost 4 bases, and 16 bases lay between the germline ends. The CDR3 covers 16 residues. Here the CDR3 reads CASSLGTAKWGTEAFF. Written as DNA, the CDR3 is TGCGCCAGCAGCTTGGGGACAGCAAAATGGGGCACTGAAGCTTTCTTT. Supplemented by reference TRBV5-1 and TRBJ1-1, the full variable domain reads KAGVTQTPRYLIKTRGQQVTLSCSPISGHRSVSWYQQTPGQGLQFLFEYFSETQRNKGNFPGRFSGRQFSNSRSEMNVSTLELGDSALYLCASSLGTAKWGTEAFFGQGTRLTVV.

The chain is built from TRBV25-1 and TRBJ2-1, with TRBD1 matching 9 bases. The junction had 4 bases not matched to a gene; V was cut back by 3 bases and J by 4 bases. The CDR3 runs 15 residues. Germline CDR1 reads MGHDK; CDR2 reads SYGVNS. CDR3 sequence (DNA): TGTGCCAGCAGTGAGACAGGGGGAAGATACAATGAGCAGTTCTTC. Translating it yields CASSETGGRYNEQFF.

This clone was found once. The genes are TRBV6-2 or TRBV6-3 and TRBJ2-3; 10 positions match TRBD2. The germline V gene encodes CDR1 MNHEY and CDR2 SVGEGT. This CDR3 is 16 amino acids long. V shed 0 bases and J 3 bases; nucleotides not matched to a gene: 3. The CDR3 sequence: CASSYSKGLATDTQYF. For the CDR3, the DNA is TGTGCCAGCAGTTACTCGAAGGGACTAGCGACAGATACGCAGTATTTT.

The V gene is TRBV19, the J gene TRBJ1-5; D gene unclear. CDR1 and CDR2 (germline): LNHDA, SQIVND (reference sequence). The CDR3 is made up of 16 amino acids. V lost 6 bases to trimming and J lost 0 bases, with 15 bases between them. This CDR3 reads CASRAGGLRSNQPQHF. The CDR3 nucleotides read TGTGCCAGTAGGGCAGGAGGACTACGTAGCAATCAGCCCCAGCATTTT.

The chain combines TRBV4-2 with TRBJ2-7; 9 bases map to TRBD1. CDR3 size: 15 residues. V shed 2 bases and J 4 bases; nucleotides not matched to a gene: 6. CDR1 LGHNA and CDR2 YNFKEQ come from the germline V gene. As DNA, the CDR3 is TGTGCCAGCAGCCAATCCGGGACAGGGATTTACGAGCAGTACTTC. Translating gives CASSQSGTGIYEQYF.

This clone was observed once. V gene TRBV5-1 combines with J gene TRBJ2-1; TRBD2 agrees at 15 bases. This CDR3 comprises 13 residues. CDR1 and CDR2 (germline): SGHRS, YFSETQ. V was pared by 4 bases and J by 15 bases, with 5 bases of the junction left unmatched. As DNA, the CDR3 is TGCGCCAGCAGCGGCGGACTAGCGGGAGGGAGGTTCTTC. Amino acid sequence: CASSGGLAGGRFF.

The rearrangement links TRBV10-2 to TRBJ1-2; D is undetermined. From germline, CDR1 is WSHSY and CDR2 SAAADI. The CDR3 sequence is 12 residues long. The ends were cut back, 3 bases at V and 8 bases at J, with 10 bases in the middle. The DNA of the CDR3 is TGCGCCAGCAGTGAACCCGGGAGAGGCTACACCTTC. It yields the protein CASSEPGRGYTF.

The chain uses TRBV5-6 and TRBJ2-3; TRBD2 matches at 7 bases. J gave up 6 bases and V 0 bases, and 4 bases lay outside the gene matches. CDR1 is SGHDT and CDR2 is YYEEEE in the germline V gene. This CDR3 spans 14 amino acids. The CDR3 reads CASSLGTSSDTQYF. Here the CDR3 DNA reads TGTGCCAGCAGCTTGGGGACTAGTTCCGATACGCAGTATTTT.

V gene TRBV14 combines with J gene TRBJ2-7, with D perhaps matching TRBD1 (6 bases). V gave up 1 base and J gave up 2 bases, with 15 bases separating them. Germline values: CDR1 SGHDN, CDR2 FVKESK. This CDR3 is 16 amino acids long. CDR3 in amino acids: CASSQGPRGATYEQYF. The CDR3 DNA reads TGTGCCAGCAGCCAAGGGCCCAGGGGAGCGACCTACGAGCAGTACTTC. Full variable domain (rest looked up from reference TRBV14 and TRBJ2-7): EAGVTQFPSHSVIEKGQTVTLRCDPISGHDNLYWYRRVMGKEIKFLLHFVKESKQDESGMPNNRFLAERTGGTYSTLKVQPAELEDSGVYFCASSQGPRGATYEQYFGPGTRLTVT.

This clone was seen more than once but under ten times. The chain combines TRBV19 with TRBJ2-1; TRBD2 agrees at 10 bases. Germline loops: CDR1 LNHDA, CDR2 SQIVND (reference sequence). The CDR3 totals 14 residues. J gave up 5 bases and V 6 bases, and 4 bases lay outside the gene matches. CDR3: CASSGLAENNEQFF. The CDR3 DNA sequence: TGTGCCAGTAGCGGACTAGCGGAAAACAATGAGCAGTTCTTC.

J is TRBJ2-5 and V is TRBV25-1; TRBD2 agrees at 8 bases. Trimming took 2 bases from V and 4 from J; bases not matched to a gene: 6. The germline gives CDR1 MGHDK, CDR2 SYGVNS. The CDR3 is made up of 15 amino acids. Written as DNA, the CDR3 is TGTGCCAGCAGTGAACAGCGGGGGAACCTAGAGACCCAGTACTTC. It specifies CASSEQRGNLETQYF.

This clone was observed once. The rearrangement links TRBV15 to TRBJ1-6; D not resolved. V lost 1 base to trimming and J lost 5 bases, with 3 bases between them. There are 13 residues in the CDR3. CDR1 LNHNV and CDR2 YYDKDF come from the germline V gene (reference sequence). The CDR3 bases are TGTGCCACCAGCAGAGCTAATAATTCACCCCTCCACTTT. Translating gives CATSRANNSPLHF.

This clone was recorded a few times. J is TRBJ1-2 and V is TRBV28; D is ambiguous. This CDR3 spans 12 amino acids. The germline V gene has CDR1 MDHEN and CDR2 SYDVKM. V lost 6 bases and J 5 bases, leaving 10 bases between the germline ends. DNA for the CDR3: TGTGCCAGCAGACTTACAGCTTATGGCTACACCTTC. It encodes CASRLTAYGYTF.

This clone showed up just once. The chain has TRBV19 and TRBJ2-1; TRBD2 aligns across 10 bases. Germline V gene data show CDR1 as LNHDA and CDR2 as SQIVND (reference sequence). The CDR3 contains 14 residues. V was clipped by 7 bases and J by 5 bases; unmatched bases: 5. Here the CDR3 DNA reads TGTGCCAGTACACTAGCGGGGTTTAACAATGAGCAGTTCTTC. Amino acid sequence: CASTLAGFNNEQFF.

This chain links TRBV5-1 with TRBJ2-2; D possibly corresponds to TRBD2 (5 bases). CDR1 is SGHRS, CDR2 YFSETQ, per germline. V lost 4 bases to trimming and J lost 6 bases, with 13 bases between them. The CDR3 length is 14 residues. Here the CDR3 DNA reads TGCGCCAGCAGCGAGTCAAAGGGAGCCGGGGAGCTGTTTTTT. Its translation: CASSESKGAGELFF.

Remarks on this clone: Other DNA sequences from this sample encode an identical CDR3 as well. The chain uses TRBV3-1 (or the pseudogene TRBV3-2) and TRBJ1-5; D may be TRBD1 (6 bases). The germline V gene encodes CDR1 LGHDT and CDR2 YNNKEL (reference sequence). This CDR3 spans 15 amino acids. Deletions cut 1 base from V and 0 bases from J, with 7 bases between. CDR3 nucleotides: TGTGCCAGCAGCCAAGGCAGGGGTAGCAATCAGCCCCAGCATTTT. Its protein is CASSQGRGSNQPQHF.

CDR3 sequence reads: CASSVDRGRTNYGYTF. CDR3 nucleotides: TGTGCCAGCAGCGTGGACCGCGGGAGGACTAACTATGGCTACACCTTC. V gene TRBV11-2 combines with J gene TRBJ1-2, with D unresolved. The CDR3 consists of 16 residues. V was clipped by 5 bases and J by 0 bases, with 16 bases between them. Germline-derived CDR1 and CDR2 are SGHAT and FQNNGV.

The CDR3 loop reads CASSSRTVLSGNTIYF. The DNA for the CDR3 is TGTGCCAGCAGCAGCCGTACAGTCCTCTCTGGAAACACCATATATTTT. The chain joins TRBV21-1 to TRBJ1-3; TRBD1, the D gene given by the table, was not confirmed from the DNA. TRBV21-1 is termed a pseudogene. The CDR3 length is 16 residues.

This clone was picked up one time. This chain joins TRBV10-3 and TRBJ2-1, with 9 bases fitting TRBD2. V trimming: 0 bases; J trimming: 8 bases; junction bases outside the gene matches: 11. CDR3 length equals 17 residues. Germline V gene data show CDR1 as ENHRY and CDR2 as SYGVKD. This chain's CDR3 is CAISESLSGSQADEQFF. CDR3 bases: TGTGCCATCAGTGAGTCCCTTAGCGGGAGCCAGGCCGATGAGCAGTTCTTC.

The gene calls are TRBV20-1 and TRBJ1-3; D is unclear. CDR3 length equals 11 residues. Germline values: CDR1 DFQATT, CDR2 SNEGSKA (reference sequence). V shed 5 bases and J shed 0 bases, with 2 bases lying between them. The CDR3 spells CSAHSGNTIYF. The CDR3 bases are TGCAGTGCTCACTCTGGAAACACCATATATTTT.

The genes are TRBV18 and TRBJ2-5; 7 bases fit TRBD1. CDR1 is KGHSH and CDR2 is LQKENI in the germline V gene. The CDR3 extends over 14 amino acids. V lost 4 bases to trimming and J lost 5 bases; unmatched junction nucleotides: 7. CDR3 DNA: TGTGCCAGCTCACGCGAGGGGGCCGTTGAGACCCAGTACTTC. Its protein product is CASSREGAVETQYF.

The J gene is TRBJ2-2, the V gene TRBV11-1; TRBD1 matches 7 bases. The J segment lost 6 bases and the V segment lost 2 bases, leaving 6 bases of the junction unmatched. The CDR3 extends over 15 amino acids. The germline gives CDR1 SGHAT, CDR2 FQDESV (reference sequence). CDR3 sequence: CASSLTMTGSGELFF. The CDR3 coding sequence is TGTGCCAGCAGCTTAACTATGACAGGGTCCGGGGAGCTGTTTTTT.

This chain connects TRBV18 to TRBJ1-1; TRBD1 matches 9 bases. CDR3 length equals 16 residues. Germline V gene sequence: CDR1 KGHSH, CDR2 LQKENI. Trimming took 3 bases from V and 3 from J; bases not matched to a gene: 8. CDR3 nucleotides: TGTGCCAGCTCACCTACTCAGGGACAGGGCGACACTGAAGCTTTCTTT. Amino acid sequence: CASSPTQGQGDTEAFF.

The chain links TRBV5-8 to TRBJ2-1; the match to TRBD2 covers 7 bases. The germline V gene encodes CDR1 SGHTS and CDR2 YDEGEE. The CDR3 spans 14 residues. V gave up 3 bases and J gave up 9 bases; unmatched junction bases: 9. The CDR3, as DNA: TGTGCCAGCAGCTCGGTATTGGTAGCGGGTGAGCAGTTCTTC. This sequence encodes CASSSVLVAGEQFF. The entire variable domain, with the rest obtained from reference TRBV5-8 and TRBJ2-1, is as follows: EAGVTQSPTHLIKTRGQQATLRCSPISGHTSVYWYQQALGLGLQFLLWYDEGEERNRGNFPPRFSGRQFPNYSSELNVNALELEDSALYLCASSSVLVAGEQFFGPGTRLTVL.

CDR3 DNA: TGTGCCATCAGTGAGGAGCGTTACGAGCAGTACTTC. This sequence encodes CAISEERYEQYF. This chain links TRBV10-3 with TRBJ2-7; D gene ambiguous. Trimming stripped 2 bases from V and 4 bases from J, with 6 bases between. Germline loops: CDR1 ENHRY, CDR2 SYGVKD. The CDR3 totals 12 residues.